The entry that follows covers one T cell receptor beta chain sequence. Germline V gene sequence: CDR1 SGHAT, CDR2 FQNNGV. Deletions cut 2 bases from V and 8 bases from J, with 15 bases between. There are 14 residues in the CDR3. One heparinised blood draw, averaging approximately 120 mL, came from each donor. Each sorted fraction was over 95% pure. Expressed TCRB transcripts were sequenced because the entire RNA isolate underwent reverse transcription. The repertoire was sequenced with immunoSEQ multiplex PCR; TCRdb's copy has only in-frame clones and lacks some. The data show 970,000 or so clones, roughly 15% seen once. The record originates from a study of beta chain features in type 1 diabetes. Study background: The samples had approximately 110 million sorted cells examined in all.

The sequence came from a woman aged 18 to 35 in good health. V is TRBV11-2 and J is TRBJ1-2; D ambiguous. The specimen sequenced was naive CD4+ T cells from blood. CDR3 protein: CASSLNEGIRGYTF. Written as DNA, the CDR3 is TGTGCCAGCAGCTTAAACGAGGGAATTAGGGGCTACACCTTC.